This T cell receptor (beta chain) was observed in a study of T cell responses to AZD1222 COVID-19 vaccine. V gave up 0 bases and J gave up 8 bases, with 20 bases separating them. This CDR3 has 16 residues. Germline V lookup: CDR1 GTSNPN, CDR2 SVGIG (reference sequence). Libraries were prepared by immunoSEQ multiplex PCR; TCRdb keeps only in-frame clonotypes and omits some of them. In the table there are approximately 120,000 clones, 90% of which are singletons. Points from the study as a whole: Spike-spanning, vaccine-associated CD4 TCRs were dominant at 160-218 and 743-854. Most donors were white British, females outnumbered males, and clonal diversity was possibly underestimated. Spike-specific TCR depth and breadth grew after two AZD1222 doses.

Comment on this clone: Its antigen is still unknown.

Source: peripheral blood, taken on day 0 of AZD1222 vaccination. This receptor was taken from an adult in good health. The chain is built from TRBV30 and TRBJ1-5; D possibly corresponds to TRBD1 (6 bases). The CDR3 is CAWSVLRQAAPEPQHF. In nucleotides, the CDR3 is TGTGCCTGGAGTGTACTTAGACAGGCCGCCCCCGAGCCCCAGCATTTT.